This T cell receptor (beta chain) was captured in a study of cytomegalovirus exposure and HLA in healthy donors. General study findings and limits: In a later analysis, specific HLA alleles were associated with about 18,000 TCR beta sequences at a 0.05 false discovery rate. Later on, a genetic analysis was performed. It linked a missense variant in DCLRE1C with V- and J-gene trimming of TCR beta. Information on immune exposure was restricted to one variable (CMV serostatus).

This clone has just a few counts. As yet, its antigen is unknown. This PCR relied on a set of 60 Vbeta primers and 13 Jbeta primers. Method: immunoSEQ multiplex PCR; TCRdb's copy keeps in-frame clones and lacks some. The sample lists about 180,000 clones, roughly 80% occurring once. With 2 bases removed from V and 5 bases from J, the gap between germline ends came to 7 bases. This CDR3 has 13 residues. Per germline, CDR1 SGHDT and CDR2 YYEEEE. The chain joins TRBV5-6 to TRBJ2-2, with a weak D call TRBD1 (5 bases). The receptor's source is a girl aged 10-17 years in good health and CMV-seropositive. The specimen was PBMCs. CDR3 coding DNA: TGTGCCAGCAGCTTACCAGGGACCGGGGAGCTGTTTTTT. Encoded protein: CASSLPGTGELFF.